This TCR beta chain was sequenced in a study of human T cells and chemical hapten exposure. TCRdb independently ran MiXCR on the RACE reads; one entry per CDR3 protein. Of more than 95,000 distinct CDR3 sequences listed, 27% are singletons. The time point: patch test 3, about 24 weeks after DPC sensitization. Treatment indicated: therapeutic diphenylcyclopropenone sensitization with weekly scalp DPC. This clonotype was counted ten times or more. The CDR3 is 14 residues long. V lost 1 base, J lost 0 bases, and 10 bases lay in between. Germline CDR1 reads DFQATT; CDR2 reads SNEGSKA (reference sequence). The TCR originated in a man aged 35 to 55 with alopecia areata. Some clones in this sample may be carry-over from other donors' samples. This material consisted of whole blood, taken in connection with sensitization to the hapten diphenylcyclopropenone (DPC). The rearrangement joins TRBV20-1 to TRBJ2-7; a possible D gene is TRBD2 (5 bases). CDR3 sequence: CSARVLGSSYEQYF. The CDR3 DNA follows: TGCAGTGCTAGAGTTCTAGGGAGCTCCTACGAGCAGTACTTC.